The TCR beta chain described here comes from a study of cytomegalovirus exposure and HLA in healthy donors. In its sample, this clone was seen a few times. Its antigen remains unknown. Trimming took off 4 bases at V and 1 base at J, with 14 bases between the two ends. This CDR3 is built from 15 residues. The germline V gene has CDR1 SGHRS and CDR2 YFSETQ. Study-wide results and limits: Reported results showed that the classifier diagnosed cytomegalovirus status with high specificity and sensitivity.

Use of 60 Vbeta and 13 Jbeta primers characterized the PCR. The repertoire was sequenced with immunoSEQ multiplex PCR; TCRdb's copy has only in-frame clones and lacks some. The sample consists of roughly 100,000 clones, around two thirds of them appearing once. The TCR originated in a woman between 50 and 59 years old in good health and CMV-seronegative. The rearrangement joins TRBV5-1 to TRBJ1-1; D is perhaps TRBD1 (5 bases). Material: PBMCs. DNA for the CDR3: TGCGCCAGCAGCCCTGACCATCAGGGGAACACTGAAGCTTTCTTT. Encoded protein: CASSPDHQGNTEAFF.